The entry that follows covers one T cell receptor beta chain sequence. Libraries were prepared by immunoSEQ multiplex PCR; TCRdb keeps only in-frame clonotypes and omits some of them. The sample has 35,000 or so clones; approximately 90% are singletons. The sample belongs to a study of T cell changes during pregnancy in multiple sclerosis. The length of the CDR3 is 12 residues. Germline V gene lookup returns CDR1 SQVTM and CDR2 ANQGSEA. With V trimmed by 4 bases and J by 4 bases, 1 base remained unmatched. The sequence came from a female donor with multiple sclerosis, enrolled in a pregnancy study. The J gene is TRBJ1-2, the V gene TRBV29-1, with 9 bases lining up with TRBD1. The sample consisted of CD4+ T cells from peripheral blood mononuclear cells, taken after pregnancy. The DNA of the CDR3 is TGCAGCGTTGGGGGACAGGGCTATGGCTACACCTTC. Protein product: CSVGGQGYGYTF.